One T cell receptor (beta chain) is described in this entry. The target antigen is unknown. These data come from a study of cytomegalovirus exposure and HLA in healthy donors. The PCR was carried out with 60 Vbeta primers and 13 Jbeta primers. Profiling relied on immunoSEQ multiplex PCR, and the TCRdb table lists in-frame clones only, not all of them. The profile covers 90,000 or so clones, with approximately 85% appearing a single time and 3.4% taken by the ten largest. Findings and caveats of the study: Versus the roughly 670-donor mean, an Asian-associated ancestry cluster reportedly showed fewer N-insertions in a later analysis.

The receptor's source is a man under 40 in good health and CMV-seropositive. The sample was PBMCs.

CDR3 residues: CASSPGTGDEQFF. As DNA, the CDR3 is TGTGCCAGCAGCCCGGGGACAGGCGATGAGCAGTTCTTC. The V and J genes are TRBV7-9 and TRBJ2-1; 8 bases match TRBD1. With V trimmed by 5 bases and J by 8 bases, 5 bases remained unmatched. The length of the CDR3 is 13 residues. Germline CDR1 and CDR2: SEHNR and FQNEAQ (reference sequence).